This TCR beta chain was sequenced for a study of T cell responses to AZD1222 COVID-19 vaccine (dated by TCRdb to about 2021). In the study overall: AZD1222 recipients given second doses at about 4 weeks or at about 12 weeks were pooled, since spike-specific TCR depth and breadth were not found to differ between the two schedules. TCR sequencing covered over 230 trial participants: around 210 given two doses of AZD1222 and approximately 26 given two doses of MenACWY control vaccine. Trial participants were enrolled into age subgroups of 18-55, 56-69 and 70-plus years, which contained roughly 150, 30 and 60 TCR-sequenced participants, respectively. Results the study describes overall, beyond this receptor: Nearly half of unique spike-specific TCRs reportedly recognized epitopes outside regions mutated in the B.1.351 and B.1.1.7 variants. CD4 TCRs associated with the vaccine covered the entire spike protein, and the dominant responses were in regions 160-218 and 743-854. Most participants were white British and females outnumbered males, and the authors suggested that clonal diversity may have been underestimated. A significant rise in spike-specific TCR breadth and depth was observed after two AZD1222 doses relative to day 0 and relative to MenACWY recipients. Conclusions about previously exposed vaccinees are limited because only six or seven AZD1222 recipients were SARS-CoV-2 seropositive at baseline. The 56-69-year group was small, and its depth increase did not reach significance, likely because of low power. Because no day 14 peak-response samples were available, the repertoires could be characterized only after the peak T cell response.

The time point label, as the study defines it: baseline before first vaccination. Samples from vaccinated people were obtained from the UK trials COV001 and COV002, which included a single-blind randomized controlled phase 2/3 trial of AZD1222 (ChAdOx1 nCoV-19) in healthy adults. For TCRbeta chain sequencing, PBMC samples were collected from trial participants at day 0 and at day 28 after the second dose. Including cysteine and phenylalanine, the CDR3 has 14 amino acids. Only CDR3 DNA remains: 42 bases, in frame from the first base. As encoded in the germline V gene, CDR1 is SGHTA while CDR2 is FQGNSA. Unmatched junction bases come to 5, with V trimmed by 5 bases and J by 7 bases. The CDR3 regions of human TCRbeta chains were analyzed by immunosequencing. The authors' analysis ran thus. TCRs in the repertoires were matched against a reference library of SARS-CoV-2-specific TCRs that had been generated with the MIRA antigen-specificity platform. Breadth was defined as the fraction of unique TCRs that were SARS-CoV-2-associated, and depth was defined as the fraction of total T cells that were SARS-CoV-2-associated. Using the MIRA data, each spike-specific TCR was assigned both to the spike region to which the TCR was reactive and to a CD4 or CD8 class. Log10-transformed breadth and depth values were compared by one-way ANOVA with Sidak's multiple comparisons tests. Here the immuneACCESS table is served through TCRdb, limited to in-frame sequences with V and J called. Missing clones are a known gap in these copies; in checked studies unresolved V genes cover under half, and the rest lacks a known reason. The V and J calls and clone size come from that table; D and trimming were worked out from the DNA. Counted in this sample were some 120,000 clones; roughly 91% of them appeared once. 25% to 30% of the sample rests with the top ten.

Details on this clone: The specificity of this receptor is unknown. No per-base quality is available; no much larger clone lies one base away.

This specimen consisted of peripheral blood, obtained on day 0 of AZD1222 vaccination. The sequence came from an adult in good health. Rearrangement joined TRBV7-2 to TRBJ2-1; the central 10 bases match TRBD1. Here is the DNA: TGTGCCAGCAGCATCCGGGACAGGGGTAATGAGCAGTTCTTC. It translates to CASSIRDRGNEQFF.